Listed below are T cell receptor beta chains from one sample, sequenced in a study of blood T cell repertoires in COVID-19. The method was immunoSEQ multiplex PCR; TCRdb's version includes in-frame clones alone and lacks a portion of them. The sample consists of fewer than 350,000 clones, approximately 81% of them appearing once. Sequenced input: peripheral blood. The receptor set was obtained from an older woman with active or convalescent COVID-19. CDR3s include the opening cysteine and the closing phenylalanine or tryptophan. A D gene is named only where the DNA matches it firmly. For some rows the clone size is stated as once, few or many, or as a class when expanded; others skip it.

J gene	V gene	D gene	clone size	CDR3 protein	CDR3 DNA
TRBJ2-1	TRBV9	TRBD2	-	CASSVLGGVAGGPSSYNEQFF	TGTGCCAGCAGCGTTCTAGGTGGGGTAGCGGGGGGACCAAGCTCCTACAATGAGCAGTTCTTC
TRBJ2-7	TRBV15	TRBD1	once	CATSRAKGQGVNEQYF	TGTGCCACCAGCAGAGCAAAGGGACAGGGAGTAAACGAGCAGTACTTC
TRBJ2-5	TRBV19	TRBD2	-	CASSRGLAGGIETQYF	TGTGCCAGTAGCCGGGGACTAGCGGGGGGTATAGAGACCCAGTACTTC
TRBJ2-2	TRBV10-1	-	-	CASRTWRGAGELFF	TGCGCCAGCAGGACATGGAGGGGAGCCGGGGAGCTGTTTTTT
TRBJ1-4	TRBV10-3	-	-	CAISKDREKLFF	TGTGCCATCAGTAAAGATCGGGAAAAACTGTTTTTT
TRBJ1-3	TRBV4-2	-	-	CASSPIVDRSGNTIYF	TGTGCCAGCAGCCCCATCGTCGACAGGTCGGGAAACACCATATATTTT
TRBJ2-7	TRBV2	-	-	CASRKGHHLYEQYF	TGTGCCAGCAGAAAAGGACACCACCTCTACGAGCAGTACTTC
TRBJ2-3	TRBV5-1	TRBD1	-	CASSVTGGFTDTQYF	TGCGCCAGCAGCGTAACAGGGGGGTTCACAGATACGCAGTATTTT
TRBJ1-1	TRBV7-9	-	-	CASSSDRGNTEAFF	TGTGCCAGCAGCTCCGACAGAGGGAACACTGAAGCTTTCTTT
TRBJ2-7	TRBV3-1/TRBV3-2	TRBD1	-	CASNVRTGLHF	TGTGCCAGCAATGTTAGGACAGGGCTTCACTTC
TRBJ1-2	TRBV2	TRBD1	-	CASSVLSGTGVYGYTF	TGTGCCAGCAGTGTTCTATCCGGGACAGGGGTTTATGGCTACACCTTC
TRBJ1-2	TRBV6-6	-	-	CASSPYYGYTF	TGTGCCAGCAGTCCTTATTATGGCTACACCTTC
TRBJ2-2	TRBV6-8	TRBD1	-	CASTTQGEDNTGELFF	TGTGCCAGCACAACACAGGGGGAGGACAACACCGGGGAGCTGTTTTTT
TRBJ1-1	TRBV9	TRBD1	-	CASSPRTGGLGTEAFF	TGTGCCAGCAGCCCACGGACAGGGGGCTTGGGGACTGAAGCTTTCTTT
TRBJ2-5	TRBV4-2	TRBD2	-	CASSQLGTSGGQETQYF	TGTGCCAGCAGCCAACTAGGGACTAGCGGGGGCCAGGAGACCCAGTACTTC
TRBJ2-7	TRBV11-2	-	-	CASSLGSQVLNEQYF	TGTGCCAGCAGCTTAGGGTCCCAGGTACTCAACGAGCAGTACTTC